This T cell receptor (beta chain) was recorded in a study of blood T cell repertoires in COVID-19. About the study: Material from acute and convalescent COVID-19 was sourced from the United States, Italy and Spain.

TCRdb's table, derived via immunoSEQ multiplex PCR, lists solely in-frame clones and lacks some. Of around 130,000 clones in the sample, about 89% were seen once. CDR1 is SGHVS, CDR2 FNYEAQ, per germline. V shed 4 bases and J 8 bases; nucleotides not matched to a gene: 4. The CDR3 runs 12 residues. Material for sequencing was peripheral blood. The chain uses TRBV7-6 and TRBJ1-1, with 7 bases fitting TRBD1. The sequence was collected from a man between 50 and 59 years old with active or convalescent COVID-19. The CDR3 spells CASSYPGQEAFF. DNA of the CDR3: TGTGCCAGCAGCTATCCGGGACAGGAAGCTTTCTTT.